This T cell receptor (beta chain) is drawn from a study of T cells after yellow fever vaccination. Study-wide points: Reappearance after the booster was observed for most primary-vaccination clones (around 95% CD4, approximately 90% CD8). The CD4 compartment and the CD8 compartment contained a small share of clonotypes in common.

A universal primer site and UMIs were added as TCR cDNA was made by 5'RACE template switching. TCRdb processed the 5' RACE reads anew with MiXCR; each CDR3 protein has one entry. The sample includes a few hundred thousand distinct CDR3 sequences, 5.2% seen only once; the top ten take roughly 3.3%. A note on this clonotype: Its target is unknown.

The clonotype originates from a man younger than 30 who received the YFV17D yellow fever vaccine. This specimen consisted of CD4+ T cells sorted from PBMCs, obtained on the day of the yellow fever booster vaccination.

The CDR3 region is CASSPLMGDRVEYSNQPQHF. The CDR3 bases are TGTGCCAGCAGCCCCCTAATGGGGGACCGAGTTGAATATAGCAATCAGCCCCAGCATTTT. The chain has TRBV9 and TRBJ1-5; TRBD1 is a possible D gene (5 bases). CDR3 length: 20 amino acids. Germline V gives CDR1 SGDLS, CDR2 YYNGEE. Trimming left V 4 bases short and J 0 bases short, with 26 bases between.